This T cell receptor (beta chain) was recorded in a study of regulatory T cells in long-lasting Graves disease. The wider study: Persistent cases took antithyroid drugs over 5 years and stayed TSH receptor antibody positive.

Building the TCR beta libraries relied on iRepertoire HTBI primers, and CDR3 regions underwent Arm-PCR. TCRdb reprocessed the multiplex PCR reads with MiXCR, giving one entry per CDR3 protein. The sample carries 310,000 or so distinct CDR3 sequences, 22% recorded once. The CDR3 has 14 amino acids. Per germline, CDR1 SGHTA and CDR2 FQGNSA. Study-wide points: Favoring TRBV28, TRBJ1-2 and TRBJ2-5 was a feature seen in persistent disease.

Described time point: persistent/refractory GD, antithyroid drugs over 5 years with positive TRAb. Following extraction of RNA from PBMCs, that RNA was used to make the TCR library. Patients hailed from an endocrinology department in Xi'an, China. Nine milliliters of peripheral blood were taken and placed in EDTA tubes. Remarks on this clonotype: The antigen is not known. Mismatch with germline at one junction end may stem from a read error.

This receptor was obtained from a female donor with Graves disease. The chain links TRBV7-2 to TRBJ2-5; no clear D. The starting material was peripheral blood mononuclear cells (PBMCs), obtained when the disease was refractory, from a patient treated with antithyroid drugs. The CDR3 nucleotides read TGTGCCAGCAGCTTAGAGACCCCCGCGTACGAGCAGCACTTC. Translated, it gives CASSLETPAYEQHF.